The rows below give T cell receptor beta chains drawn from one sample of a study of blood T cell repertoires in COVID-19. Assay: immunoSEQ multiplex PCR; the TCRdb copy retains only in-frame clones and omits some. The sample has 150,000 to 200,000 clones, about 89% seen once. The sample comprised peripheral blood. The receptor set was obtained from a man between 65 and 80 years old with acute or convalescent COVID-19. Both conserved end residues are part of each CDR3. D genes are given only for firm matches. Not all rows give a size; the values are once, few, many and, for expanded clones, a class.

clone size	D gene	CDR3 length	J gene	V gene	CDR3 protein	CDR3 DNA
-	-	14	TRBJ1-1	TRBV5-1	CASSSSTGSTEAFF	TGCGCCAGCAGCTCGTCAACCGGGAGCACTGAAGCTTTCTTT
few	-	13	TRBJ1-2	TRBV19	CASSIRGSQGYTF	TGTGCCAGTAGTATACGCGGCTCGCAGGGCTACACCTTC
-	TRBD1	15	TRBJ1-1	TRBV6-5	CASRRDRGPRTEAFF	TGTGCCAGCAGGCGGGACAGGGGGCCTCGGACTGAAGCTTTCTTT
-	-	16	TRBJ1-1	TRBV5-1	CASSPSRGGPNTEAFF	TGCGCCAGCAGCCCTAGTCGGGGGGGACCGAACACTGAAGCTTTCTTT
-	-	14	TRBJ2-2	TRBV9	CASSVDTYTGELFF	TGTGCCAGCAGCGTAGACACCTACACCGGGGAGCTGTTTTTT
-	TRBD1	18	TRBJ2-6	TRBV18	CASSPRGQGAQGANVLTF	TGTGCCAGCTCACCACGAGGACAGGGGGCGCAAGGGGCCAACGTCCTGACTTTC
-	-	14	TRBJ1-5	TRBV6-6	CASSYLQEDQPQHF	TGTGCCAGCAGTTACCTCCAGGAGGATCAGCCCCAGCATTTT
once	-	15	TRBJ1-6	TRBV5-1	CASSLEQGPYSPLHF	TGCGCCAGCAGCTTGGAACAGGGTCCTTATTCACCCCTCCACTTT
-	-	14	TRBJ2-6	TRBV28	CASSSSAEANVLTF	TGTGCCAGCAGTTCCAGTGCCGAGGCCAACGTCCTGACTTTC
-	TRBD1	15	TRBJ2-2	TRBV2	CASGGQGGGTGELFF	TGTGCCAGCGGGGGACAGGGGGGCGGCACCGGGGAGCTGTTTTTT
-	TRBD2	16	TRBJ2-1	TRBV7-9	CASSLTSGGWGNEQFF	TGTGCCAGCAGCTTAACTAGCGGGGGATGGGGTAATGAGCAGTTCTTC
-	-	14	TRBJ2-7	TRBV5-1	CASSLVAGNIEQYF	TGCGCCAGCAGCTTGGTGGCAGGGAACATCGAGCAGTACTTC
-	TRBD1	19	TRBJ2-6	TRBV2	CASSKSSRGPYSGANVLTF	TGTGCCAGCAGTAAGTCCTCGAGGGGGCCCTACTCTGGGGCCAACGTCCTGACTTTC
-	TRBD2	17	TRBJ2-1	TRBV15	CATSRALVAGGNDEQFF	TGTGCCACCAGCAGGGCTTTGGTAGCGGGGGGAAACGATGAGCAGTTCTTC
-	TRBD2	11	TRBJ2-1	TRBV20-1	CSAERGDEQFF	TGCAGTGCCGAGCGGGGAGATGAGCAGTTCTTC
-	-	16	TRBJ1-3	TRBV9	CASSSSGASPGNTIYF	TGTGCCAGCAGCTCCTCTGGGGCTTCCCCTGGAAACACCATATATTTT
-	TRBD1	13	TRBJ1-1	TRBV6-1	CASSDQGATEAFF	TGTGCCAGCAGTGACCAGGGGGCCACTGAAGCTTTCTTT
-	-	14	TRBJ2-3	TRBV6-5	CASRTDSFTDAQYF	TGTGCCAGCAGAACGGACAGTTTCACAGATGCGCAGTATTTT
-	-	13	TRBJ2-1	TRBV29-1	CSSTRGVGHEQFF	TGCAGCTCTACTCGCGGGGTGGGGCATGAGCAGTTCTTC
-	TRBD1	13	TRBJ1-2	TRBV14	CASSQPGGGGYTF	TGTGCCAGCAGCCAACCAGGGGGCGGTGGCTACACCTTC
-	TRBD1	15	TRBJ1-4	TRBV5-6	CASRQGEFVGEKLFF	TGTGCCAGCAGACAGGGGGAATTCGTCGGTGAAAAACTGTTTTTT
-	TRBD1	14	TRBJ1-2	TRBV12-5	CASGLAWTGEGYTF	TGTGCTAGTGGTTTGGCGTGGACAGGGGAAGGCTACACCTTC